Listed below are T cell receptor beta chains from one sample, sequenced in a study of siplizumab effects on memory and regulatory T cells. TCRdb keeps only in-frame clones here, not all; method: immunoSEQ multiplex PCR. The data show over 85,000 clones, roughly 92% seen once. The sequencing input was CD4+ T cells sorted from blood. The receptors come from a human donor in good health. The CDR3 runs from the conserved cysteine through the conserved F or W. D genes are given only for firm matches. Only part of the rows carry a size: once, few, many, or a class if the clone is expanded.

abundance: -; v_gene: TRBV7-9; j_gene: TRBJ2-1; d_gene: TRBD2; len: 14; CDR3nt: TGTGCCAGCAGCTTAGATCAGCGGGGCGATGAGCAGTTCTTC; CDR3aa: CASSLDQRGDEQFF
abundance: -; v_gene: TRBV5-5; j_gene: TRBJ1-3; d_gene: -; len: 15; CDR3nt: TGTGCCAGCAGCTTGTATTGGGAGTCTGGAAACACCATATATTTT; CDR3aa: CASSLYWESGNTIYF
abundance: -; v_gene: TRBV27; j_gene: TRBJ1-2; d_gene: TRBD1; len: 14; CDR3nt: TGTGCCAGCAGTCTCAGACAGGGGGCTGGTGGCTACACCTTC; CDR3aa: CASSLRQGAGGYTF
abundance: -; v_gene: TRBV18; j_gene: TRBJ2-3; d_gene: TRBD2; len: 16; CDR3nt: TGTGCCAGCTCACCTCTACTAGCGGGGGACACAGATACGCAGTATTTT; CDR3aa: CASSPLLAGDTDTQYF
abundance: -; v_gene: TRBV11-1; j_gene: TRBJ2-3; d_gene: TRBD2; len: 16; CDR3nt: TGTGCCAGCAGCTTTTCCTCTGCGGGAGCCGTAGATACGCAGTATTTT; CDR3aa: CASSFSSAGAVDTQYF
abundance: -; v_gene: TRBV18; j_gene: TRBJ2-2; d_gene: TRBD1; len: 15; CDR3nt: TGTGCCAGCTCACCGGGACAGGTCTCGGGCGGGGAGCTGTTTTTT; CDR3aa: CASSPGQVSGGELFF
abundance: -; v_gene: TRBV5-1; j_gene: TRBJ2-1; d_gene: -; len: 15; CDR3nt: TGCGCCAGCAGCTTGATGACAGGAGCTTACAATGAGCAGTTCTTC; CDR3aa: CASSLMTGAYNEQFF
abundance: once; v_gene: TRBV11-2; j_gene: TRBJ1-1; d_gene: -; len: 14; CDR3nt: TGTGCCAGCAGCTTTTGGGAAAGAGACACCGAAGCTTTCTTT; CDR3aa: CASSFWERDTEAFF
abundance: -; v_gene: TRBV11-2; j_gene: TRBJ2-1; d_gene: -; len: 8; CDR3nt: TGTGCCAGCAGCTTAGAGTTCTTC; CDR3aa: CASSLEFF
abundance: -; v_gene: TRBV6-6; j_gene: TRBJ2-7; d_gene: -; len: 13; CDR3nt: TGTGCCAGCAGTCCCGACAGTCCCTACGAGCAGTACTTC; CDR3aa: CASSPDSPYEQYF
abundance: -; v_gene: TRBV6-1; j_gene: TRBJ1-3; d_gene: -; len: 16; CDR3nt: TGTGCCAGCAGTGAACAGCAGGGTAGGGCTGGAAACACCATATATTTT; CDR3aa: CASSEQQGRAGNTIYF
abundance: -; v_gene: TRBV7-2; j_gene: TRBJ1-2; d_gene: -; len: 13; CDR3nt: TGTGCCAGCAGCTTAGATGGCAGTCGGGGCTACACCTTC; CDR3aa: CASSLDGSRGYTF
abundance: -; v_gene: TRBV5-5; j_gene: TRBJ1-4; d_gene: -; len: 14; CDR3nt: TGTGCCAGCACAAGGTCGGGGGGCCCCGAAAAACTGTTTTTT; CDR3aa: CASTRSGGPEKLFF
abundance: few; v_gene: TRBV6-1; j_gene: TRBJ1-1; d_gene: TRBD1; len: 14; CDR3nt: TGTGCCAGCACCCGGATTGGGACAGGTAATGAAGCTTTCTTT; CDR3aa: CASTRIGTGNEAFF
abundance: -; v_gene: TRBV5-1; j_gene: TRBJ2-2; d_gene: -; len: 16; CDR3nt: TGCGCCAGCAGCTTGGGGGGACTTTGGAACACCGGGGAGCTGTTTTTT; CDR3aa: CASSLGGLWNTGELFF
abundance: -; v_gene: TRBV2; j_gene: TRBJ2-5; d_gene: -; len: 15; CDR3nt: TGTGCCAGCAGTGAAGGTTCAGGGGCCCAAGAGACCCAGTACTTC; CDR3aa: CASSEGSGAQETQYF
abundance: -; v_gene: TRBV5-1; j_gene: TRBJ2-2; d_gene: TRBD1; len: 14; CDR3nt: TGCGCCACAAAAATGACAGGGTCCTTCGGGGAGCTGTTTTTT; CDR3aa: CATKMTGSFGELFF
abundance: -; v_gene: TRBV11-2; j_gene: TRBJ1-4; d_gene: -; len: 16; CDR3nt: TGTGCCAGCAGCTTTACCCCTCTGGGCCACAATGAAAAACTGTTTTTT; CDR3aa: CASSFTPLGHNEKLFF
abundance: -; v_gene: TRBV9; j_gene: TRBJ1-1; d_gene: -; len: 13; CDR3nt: TGTGCCAGCAGCACTATCGCGAACACTGAAGCTTTCTTT; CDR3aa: CASSTIANTEAFF
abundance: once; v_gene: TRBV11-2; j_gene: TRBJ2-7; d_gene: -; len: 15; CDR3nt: TGTGCCAGCAGCTTAGAGCGGGGATGGACCTACGAGCAGTACTTC; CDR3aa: CASSLERGWTYEQYF
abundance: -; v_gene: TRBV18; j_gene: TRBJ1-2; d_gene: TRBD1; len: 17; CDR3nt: TGTGCCAGCTCACCACGGCAGGGGGCGAACCGAGACTATGGCTACACCTTC; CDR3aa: CASSPRQGANRDYGYTF
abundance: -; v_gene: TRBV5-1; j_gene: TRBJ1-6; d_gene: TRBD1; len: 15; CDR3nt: TGCGCCAGCAGCCAGGGACAGGGGGGTAATTCACCCCTCCACTTT; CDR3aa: CASSQGQGGNSPLHF
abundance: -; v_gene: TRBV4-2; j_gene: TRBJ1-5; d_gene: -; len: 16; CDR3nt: TGTGCCAGCAGCCAAGAGGCAGGGAGTAACAATCAGCCCCAGCATTTT; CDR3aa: CASSQEAGSNNQPQHF
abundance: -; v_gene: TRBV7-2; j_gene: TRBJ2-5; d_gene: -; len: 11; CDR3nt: TGTGCCAGCAGTCAACGCCAGACCCAGTACTTC; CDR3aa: CASSQRQTQYF
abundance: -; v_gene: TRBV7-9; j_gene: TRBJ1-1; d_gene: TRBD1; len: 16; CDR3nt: TGTGCCAGCACCAGGGGGACAGGGATATCGAACACTGAAGCTTTCTTT; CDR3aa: CASTRGTGISNTEAFF
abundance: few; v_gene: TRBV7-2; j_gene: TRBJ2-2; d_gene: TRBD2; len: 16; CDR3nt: TGTGCCAGCAGCTCAAACTCGGGGGGGCCGACCGGGGAGCTGTTTTTT; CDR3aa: CASSSNSGGPTGELFF
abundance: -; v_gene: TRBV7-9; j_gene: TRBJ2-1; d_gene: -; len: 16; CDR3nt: TGTGCCAGCAGTTTTGCCTTGGTTGTGGAGACCGATGAGCAGTTCTTC; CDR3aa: CASSFALVVETDEQFF
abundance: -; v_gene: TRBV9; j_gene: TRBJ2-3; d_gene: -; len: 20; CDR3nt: TGTGCCAGCAGCGAGGGGACACCGACCCGCCTTCATACTAGCACAGATACGCAGTATTTT; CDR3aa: CASSEGTPTRLHTSTDTQYF
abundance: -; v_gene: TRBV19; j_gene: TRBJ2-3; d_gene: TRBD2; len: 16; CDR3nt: TGTGCCAGTAGTATGGGGCTAGCGGGAGGGCCAGATACGCAGTATTTT; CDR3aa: CASSMGLAGGPDTQYF
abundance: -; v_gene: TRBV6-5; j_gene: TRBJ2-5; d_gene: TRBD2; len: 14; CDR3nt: TGTGCCAGCAGTAGGGGCGGGGGATTGGAGACCCAGTACTTC; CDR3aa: CASSRGGGLETQYF
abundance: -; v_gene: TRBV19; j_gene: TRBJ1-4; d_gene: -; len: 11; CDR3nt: TGTGCCAGTAGTACTAATGAAAAACTGTTTTTT; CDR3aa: CASSTNEKLFF
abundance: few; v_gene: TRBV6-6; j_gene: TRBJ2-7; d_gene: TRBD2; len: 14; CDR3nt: TGTGCCAGCAGGTCAAGCGGGGGAGCCTACGAGCAGTACTTC; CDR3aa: CASRSSGGAYEQYF
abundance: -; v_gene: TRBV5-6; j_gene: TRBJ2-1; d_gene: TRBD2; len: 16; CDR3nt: TGTGCCAGCAGCTTGCTCCGGGGGGGTAACGAGGATGAGCAGTTCTTC; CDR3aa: CASSLLRGGNEDEQFF
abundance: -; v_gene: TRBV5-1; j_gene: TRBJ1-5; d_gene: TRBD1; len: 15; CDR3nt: TGCGCCAGCAGCCCGGGACAGATAATCGAACAGCCCCAGCATTTT; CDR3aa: CASSPGQIIEQPQHF
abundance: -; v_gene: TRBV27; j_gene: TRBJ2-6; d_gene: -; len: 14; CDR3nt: TGTGCCAGCAGTAGCAGGTCTGGGGCCAACGTCCTGACTTTC; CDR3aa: CASSSRSGANVLTF
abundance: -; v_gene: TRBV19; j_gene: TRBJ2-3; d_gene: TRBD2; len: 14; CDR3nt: TGTGCCAGTAGTCCAGCGGGATTTAAAGATACGCAGTATTTT; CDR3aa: CASSPAGFKDTQYF
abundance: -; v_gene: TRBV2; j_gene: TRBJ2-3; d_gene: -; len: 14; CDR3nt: TGTGCCAGCAATTTATTCGACGGCACAGATACGCAGTATTTT; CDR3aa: CASNLFDGTDTQYF
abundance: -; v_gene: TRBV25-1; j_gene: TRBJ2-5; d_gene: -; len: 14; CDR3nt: TGTGCCAGCAGTGAAGTCGAGTACCAAGAGACCCAGTACTTC; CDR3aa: CASSEVEYQETQYF
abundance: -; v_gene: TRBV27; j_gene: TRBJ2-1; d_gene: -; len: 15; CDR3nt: TGTGCCAGCAGTTTATCTAAGGGATTCTACAATGAGCAGTTCTTC; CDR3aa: CASSLSKGFYNEQFF
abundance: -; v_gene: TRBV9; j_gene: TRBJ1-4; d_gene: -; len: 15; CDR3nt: TGTGCCAGCAGCGTAGCAGGGGCAACTAATGAAAAACTGTTTTTT; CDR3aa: CASSVAGATNEKLFF
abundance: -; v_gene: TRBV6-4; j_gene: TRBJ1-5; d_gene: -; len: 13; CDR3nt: TGTGCCAGCAGTGAGGGAGGAGACCAGCCCCAGCATTTT; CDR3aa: CASSEGGDQPQHF
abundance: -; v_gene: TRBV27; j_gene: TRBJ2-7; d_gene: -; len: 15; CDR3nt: TGTGCCAGCAGTTTAAGGGCCAGGGAGCCCTACGAGCAGTACTTC; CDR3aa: CASSLRAREPYEQYF
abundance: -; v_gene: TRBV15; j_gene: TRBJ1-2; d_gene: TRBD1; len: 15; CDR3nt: TGTGCCACCAGCAGAGGTCAGGGGGCGGGCTATGGCTACACCTTC; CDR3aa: CATSRGQGAGYGYTF
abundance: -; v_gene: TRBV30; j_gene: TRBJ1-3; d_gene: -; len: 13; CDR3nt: TGTGCCTGGGGACTCATGGCCGGAAACACCATATATTTT; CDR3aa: CAWGLMAGNTIYF
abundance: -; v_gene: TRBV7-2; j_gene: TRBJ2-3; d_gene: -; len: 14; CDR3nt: TGTGCCAGCAGCCAGGGGCTAGAAACAGATACGCAGTATTTT; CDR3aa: CASSQGLETDTQYF
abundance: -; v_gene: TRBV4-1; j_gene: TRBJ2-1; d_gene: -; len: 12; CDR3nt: TGCGCCAGCAGCCAAGTACTCCGTGAGCAGTTCTTC; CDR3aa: CASSQVLREQFF
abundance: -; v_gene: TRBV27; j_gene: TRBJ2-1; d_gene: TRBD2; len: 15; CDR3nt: TGTGCCAGCAGTTTAGTGGCGGGGGGAAGGGATGAGCAGTTCTTC; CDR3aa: CASSLVAGGRDEQFF
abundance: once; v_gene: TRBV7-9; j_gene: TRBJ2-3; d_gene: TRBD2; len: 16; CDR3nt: TGTGCCAGCAGCCCAACGACAGTGGGAGGGACAGATACGCAGTATTTT; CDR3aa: CASSPTTVGGTDTQYF
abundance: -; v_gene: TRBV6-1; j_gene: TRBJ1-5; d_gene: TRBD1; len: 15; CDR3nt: TGTGCCAGCAGTCGACAGGGGGGCAGCAATCAGCCCCAGCATTTT; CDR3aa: CASSRQGGSNQPQHF
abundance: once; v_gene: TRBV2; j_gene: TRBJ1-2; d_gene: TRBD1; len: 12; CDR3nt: TGTGCCAGCACCCTGGACAGGGATGGCTACACCTTC; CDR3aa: CASTLDRDGYTF
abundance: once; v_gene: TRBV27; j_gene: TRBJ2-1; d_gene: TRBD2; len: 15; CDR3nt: TGTGCCAGCAGTCCCCAGAGCGGGGGGGCTAATGAGCAGTTCTTC; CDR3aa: CASSPQSGGANEQFF
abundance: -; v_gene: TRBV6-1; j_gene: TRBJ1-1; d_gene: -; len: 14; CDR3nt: TGTGCCAGCAGTGATCGATGGCTGGGCACTGAAGCTTTCTTT; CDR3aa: CASSDRWLGTEAFF
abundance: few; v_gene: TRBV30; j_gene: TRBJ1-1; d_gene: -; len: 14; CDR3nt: TGTGCCTGGAGTGTACTCACACCGAACACTGAAGCTTTCTTT; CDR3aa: CAWSVLTPNTEAFF
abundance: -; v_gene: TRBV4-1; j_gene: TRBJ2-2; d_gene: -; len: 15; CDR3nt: TGCGCCAGCAGCCAAGTGGAGGGGGCGATCGGGGAGCTGTTTTTT; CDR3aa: CASSQVEGAIGELFF
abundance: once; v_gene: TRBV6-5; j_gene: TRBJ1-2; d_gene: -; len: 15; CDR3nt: TGTGCCAGCAGTTACCGGGATGAGGGGGGCTATGGCTACACCTTC; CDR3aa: CASSYRDEGGYGYTF
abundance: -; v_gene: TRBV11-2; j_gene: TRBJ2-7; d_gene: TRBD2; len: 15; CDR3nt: TGTGCCAGCAGCTTAGATAGTCGGGAGGGGTACGAGCAGTACTTC; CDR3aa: CASSLDSREGYEQYF
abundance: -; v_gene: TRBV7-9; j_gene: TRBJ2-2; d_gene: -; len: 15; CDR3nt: TGTGCCAGCAGCTTTTTGGCCCCGAACACCGGGGAGCTGTTTTTT; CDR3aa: CASSFLAPNTGELFF
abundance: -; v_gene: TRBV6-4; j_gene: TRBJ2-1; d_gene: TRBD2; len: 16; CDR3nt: TGTGCCAGCAGTGGCGTAGGGACTAGCGGGGCACGTGAGCAGTTCTTC; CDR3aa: CASSGVGTSGAREQFF
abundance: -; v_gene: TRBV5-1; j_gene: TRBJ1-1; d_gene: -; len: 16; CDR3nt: TGCGCCAGCAGCAGATCTTACTGGGAGAAGAACACTGAAGCTTTCTTT; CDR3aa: CASSRSYWEKNTEAFF